Below, 8 T cell receptor beta chains from the same sample are listed, as sequenced in a study of blood T cell repertoires in COVID-19 (dated by TCRdb to 2020 to 2021). Library construction relied on the immunoSEQ multiplex PCR assay. TCRdb took this table from immuneACCESS and kept in-frame rearrangements with V and J called. Such tables lack part of the clones; where checked against another copy, unresolved V genes explain under half of the gap, and the rest is unexplained. This sample holds around 250,000 clones; approximately 83% were observed only once. The ten largest make up about 2% of the sample. The material sequenced was peripheral blood. Receptor source: a man aged 25 to 40 who had recovered from COVID-19.

This chain links TRBV2 with TRBJ2-5; 9 bases are a match to TRBD2. V shed 10 bases, J shed 1 base, and the junction held 19 bases outside the gene matches. Germline V gene data show CDR1 as SNHLY and CDR2 as FYNNEI. The CDR3 spans 18 residues. The CDR3 DNA follows: TGTGCCACCAGGGGTCCCGGGACTAGCATCGTCGTCCAAGAGACCCAGTACTTC. Translation: CATRGPGTSIVVQETQYF.

The chain uses TRBV5-8 and TRBJ1-1; D perhaps matches TRBD1 (6 bases). Trimming shortened V by 4 bases and J by 6 bases, and 19 bases separated the two germline ends. Germline V gene sequence: CDR1 SGHTS, CDR2 YDEGEE. The CDR3 has 15 residues. DNA for the CDR3: TGTGCCAGCAGCGTCCTTTGGGGCAGGGGCGCTGAAGCTTTCTTT. Residues: CASSVLWGRGAEAFF.

The chain couples TRBV6-5 to TRBJ2-1; tentatively, D is TRBD2 (6 bases). Trimming left V 8 bases short and J 10 bases short, with 12 bases between. CDR1 MNHEY and CDR2 SVGAGI come from the germline V gene. The CDR3 runs 11 residues. In DNA, the CDR3 is TGTGCCAGCGCGGGGAGAGAGGAGCAGTTCTTC. This encodes CASAGREEQFF.

Concerning this clone: One junction end disagrees with the germline gene, perhaps due to a read error. The J gene is TRBJ1-4, the V gene TRBV6-1; TRBD1 agrees at 7 bases. The CDR3 totals 14 residues. Germline CDR1 is MNHNS and CDR2 is SASEGT. The CDR3 region is CASREGQANEKLFF. The CDR3 DNA is TGTGCCAGCAGGGAAGGACAGGCGAATGAAAAACTGTTTTTT.

This chain uses TRBV6-5 with TRBJ1-6, with TRBD1 matching 7 bases. V lost 5 bases to trimming and J lost 8 bases; unmatched junction nucleotides: 6. Germline-derived CDR1 and CDR2 are MNHEY and SVGAGI. The CDR3 runs 14 residues. Here the CDR3 DNA reads TGTGCCAGCAGTATAGGGGGCGCGGATTCACCCCTCCACTTT. This translates into CASSIGGADSPLHF.

The V call is TRBV6-5, the J call TRBJ1-1, with D unresolved. Germline loops: CDR1 MNHEY, CDR2 SVGAGI. The CDR3 has 13 residues. Deletions cut 6 bases from V and 1 base from J, with 9 bases between. CDR3 sequence: CASSPQPNTEAFF. The DNA of the CDR3 is TGTGCCAGCAGCCCACAGCCGAACACTGAAGCTTTCTTT.

This clone was seen repeatedly, ten times or more. The J gene is TRBJ2-7, the V gene TRBV5-4; TRBD2 aligns across 9 bases. The V gene's germline CDR1 is SGHNT and CDR2 YYREEE (reference sequence). V was clipped by 2 bases and J by 5 bases; unmatched bases: 2. The CDR3 is made up of 13 amino acids. In nucleotides, the CDR3 is TGTGCCAGCAGCTTTCAGCGGGGGGACGAGCAGTACGTC. Protein sequence: CASSFQRGDEQYV.

V usage is TRBV6-6 and J usage is TRBJ2-1, with 7 positions matching TRBD2. The germline V gene encodes CDR1 MNHNY and CDR2 SVGAGI (reference sequence). After removal of 5 bases from V and 9 bases from J, the junction contained 7 bases not matched to a gene. CDR3 length: 13 amino acids. CDR3 in amino acids: CASSASSGGEQFF. The DNA of the CDR3 is TGTGCCAGCAGTGCCTCCTCGGGGGGTGAGCAGTTCTTC.